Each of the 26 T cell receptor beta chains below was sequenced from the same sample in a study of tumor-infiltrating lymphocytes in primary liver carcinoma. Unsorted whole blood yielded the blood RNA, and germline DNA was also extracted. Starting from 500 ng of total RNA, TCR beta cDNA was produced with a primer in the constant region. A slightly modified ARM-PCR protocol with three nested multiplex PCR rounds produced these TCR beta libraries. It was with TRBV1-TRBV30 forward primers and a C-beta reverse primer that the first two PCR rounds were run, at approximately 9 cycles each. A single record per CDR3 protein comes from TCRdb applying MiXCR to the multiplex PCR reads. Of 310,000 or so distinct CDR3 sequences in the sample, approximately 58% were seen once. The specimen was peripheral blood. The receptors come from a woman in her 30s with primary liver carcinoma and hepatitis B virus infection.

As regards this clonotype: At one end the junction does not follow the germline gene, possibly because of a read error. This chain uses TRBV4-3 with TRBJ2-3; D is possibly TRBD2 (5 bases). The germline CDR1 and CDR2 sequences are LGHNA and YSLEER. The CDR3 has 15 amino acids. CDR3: CAGSGGILSTDTQYF. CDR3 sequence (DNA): TGCGCCGGCAGCGGTGGGATCCTTAGCACAGATACGCAGTATTTT.

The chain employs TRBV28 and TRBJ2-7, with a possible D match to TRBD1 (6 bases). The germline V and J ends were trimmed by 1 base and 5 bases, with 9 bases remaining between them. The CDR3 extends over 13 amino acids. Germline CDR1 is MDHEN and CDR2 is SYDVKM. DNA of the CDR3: TGTGCCAGCAGTTTATCAACAGGGAACGAGCAGTACTTC. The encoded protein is CASSLSTGNEQYF. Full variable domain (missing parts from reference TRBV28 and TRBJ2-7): DVKVTQSSRYLVKRTGEKVFLECVQDMDHENMFWYRQDPGLGLRLIYFSYDVKMKEKGDIPEGYSVSREKKERFSLILESASTNQTSMYLCASSLSTGNEQYFGPGTRLTVT.

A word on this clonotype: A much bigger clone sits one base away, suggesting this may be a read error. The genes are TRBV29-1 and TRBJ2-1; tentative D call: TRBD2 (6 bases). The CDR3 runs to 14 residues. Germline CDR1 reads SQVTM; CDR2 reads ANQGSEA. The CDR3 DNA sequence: TGCAGATCGAGCGGGCGAGTTGCCTACAATGAGCAGTTCTTC. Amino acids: CRSSGRVAYNEQFF.

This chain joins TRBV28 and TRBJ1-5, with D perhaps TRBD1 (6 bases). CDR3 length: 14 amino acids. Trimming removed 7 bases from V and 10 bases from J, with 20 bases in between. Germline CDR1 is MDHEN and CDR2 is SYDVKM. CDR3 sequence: CASNRGIGGQPQHF. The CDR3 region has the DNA TGTGCCAGCAATAGGGGGATTGGTGGTCAACCCCAGCATTTT. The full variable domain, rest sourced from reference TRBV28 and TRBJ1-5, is DVKVTQSSRYLVKRTGEKVFLECVQDMDHENMFWYRQDPGLGLRLIYFSYDVKMKEKGDIPEGYSVSREKKERFSLILESASTNQTSMYLCASNRGIGGQPQHFGDGTRLSIL.

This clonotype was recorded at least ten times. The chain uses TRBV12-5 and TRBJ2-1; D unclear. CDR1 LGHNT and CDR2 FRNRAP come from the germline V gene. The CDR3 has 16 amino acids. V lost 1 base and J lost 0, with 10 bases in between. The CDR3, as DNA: TGTGCTAGTGGTTTGGCCCCTCGGGTCTCCTACAATGAGCAGTTCTTC. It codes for CASGLAPRVSYNEQFF.

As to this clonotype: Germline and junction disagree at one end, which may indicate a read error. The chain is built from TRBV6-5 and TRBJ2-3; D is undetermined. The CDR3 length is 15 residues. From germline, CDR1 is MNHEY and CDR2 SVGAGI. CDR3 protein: CASSRRNVGTDAQYF. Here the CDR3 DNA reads TGTGCCAGTAGCCGTCGGAATGTGGGTACAGATGCGCAGTATTTT.

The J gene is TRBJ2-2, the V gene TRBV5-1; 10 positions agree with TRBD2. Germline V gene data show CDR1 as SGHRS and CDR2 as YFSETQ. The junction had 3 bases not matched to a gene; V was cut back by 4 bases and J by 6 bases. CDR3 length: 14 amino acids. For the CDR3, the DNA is TGCGCCAGCAGCCTCGGGACTAGCGCCGGGGAGCTGTTTTTT. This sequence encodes CASSLGTSAGELFF.

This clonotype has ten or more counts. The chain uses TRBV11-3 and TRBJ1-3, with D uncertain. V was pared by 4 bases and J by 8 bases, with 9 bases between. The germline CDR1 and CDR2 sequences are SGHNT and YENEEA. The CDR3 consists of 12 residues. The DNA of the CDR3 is TGTGCCAGCAGCTATCGACGGGACACCATATATTTT. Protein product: CASSYRRDTIYF.

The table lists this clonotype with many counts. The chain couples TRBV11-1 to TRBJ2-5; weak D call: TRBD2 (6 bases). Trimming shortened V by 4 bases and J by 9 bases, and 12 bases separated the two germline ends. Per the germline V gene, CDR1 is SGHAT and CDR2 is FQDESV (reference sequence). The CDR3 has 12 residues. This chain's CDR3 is CASSSFSGAQYF. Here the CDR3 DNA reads TGTGCCAGCAGCTCCTTCTCGGGAGCCCAGTACTTC.

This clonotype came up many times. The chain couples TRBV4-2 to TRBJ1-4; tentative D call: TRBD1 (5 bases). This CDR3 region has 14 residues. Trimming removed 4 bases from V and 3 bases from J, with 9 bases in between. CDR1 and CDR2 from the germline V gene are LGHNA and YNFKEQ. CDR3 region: CASSRDRANEKLFF. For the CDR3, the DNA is TGTGCCAGCAGCCGCGACAGAGCTAATGAAAAACTGTTTTTT.

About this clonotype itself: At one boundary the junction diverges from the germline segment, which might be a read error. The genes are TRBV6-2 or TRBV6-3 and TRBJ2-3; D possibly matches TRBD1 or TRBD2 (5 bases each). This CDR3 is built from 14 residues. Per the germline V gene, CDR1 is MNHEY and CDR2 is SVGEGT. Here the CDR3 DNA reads TGTGTCAGCAGTTACGGGGACGAACGAGATACGCAGTATTTT. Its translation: CVSSYGDERDTQYF.

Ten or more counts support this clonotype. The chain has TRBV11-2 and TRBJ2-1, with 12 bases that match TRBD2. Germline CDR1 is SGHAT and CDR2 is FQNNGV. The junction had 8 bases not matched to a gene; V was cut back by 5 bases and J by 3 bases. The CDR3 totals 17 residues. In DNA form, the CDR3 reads TGTGCCAGCAGCGCCAGACTAGCGGGAGAGCACTACAATGAGCAGTTCTTC. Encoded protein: CASSARLAGEHYNEQFF.

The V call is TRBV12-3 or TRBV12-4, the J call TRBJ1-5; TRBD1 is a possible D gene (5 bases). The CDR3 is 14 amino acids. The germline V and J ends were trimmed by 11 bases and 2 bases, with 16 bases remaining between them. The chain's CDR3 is CADSFNSGNQPQHF. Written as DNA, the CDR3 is TGTGCCGACAGTTTCAATAGTGGCAATCAGCCCCAGCATTTT.

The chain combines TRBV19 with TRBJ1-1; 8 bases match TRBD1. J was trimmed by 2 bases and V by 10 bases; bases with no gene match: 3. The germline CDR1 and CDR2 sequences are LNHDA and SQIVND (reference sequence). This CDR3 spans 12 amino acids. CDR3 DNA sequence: TGTGCCATCGACAGGGGAAACACTGAAGCTTTCTTT. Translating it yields CAIDRGNTEAFF.

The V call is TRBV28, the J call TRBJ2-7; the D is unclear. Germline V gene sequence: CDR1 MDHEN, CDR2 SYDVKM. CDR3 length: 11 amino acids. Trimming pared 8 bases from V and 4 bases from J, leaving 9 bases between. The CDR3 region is CASCGVYEQYF. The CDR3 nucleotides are TGTGCCAGCTGTGGGGTTTACGAGCAGTACTTC.

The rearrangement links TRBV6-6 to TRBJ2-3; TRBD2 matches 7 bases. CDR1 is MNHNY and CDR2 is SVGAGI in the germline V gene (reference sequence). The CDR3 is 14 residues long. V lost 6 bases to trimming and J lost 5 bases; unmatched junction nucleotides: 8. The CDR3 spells CASRKAGEGDTQYF. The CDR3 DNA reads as TGTGCCAGCAGGAAGGCGGGAGAGGGAGATACGCAGTATTTT.

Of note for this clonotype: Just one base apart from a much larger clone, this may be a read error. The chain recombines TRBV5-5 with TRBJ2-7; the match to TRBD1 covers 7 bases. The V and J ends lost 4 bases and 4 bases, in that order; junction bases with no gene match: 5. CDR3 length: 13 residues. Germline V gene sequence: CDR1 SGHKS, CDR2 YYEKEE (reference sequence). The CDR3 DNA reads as TGTGCCAGCAGCCGAGTGGACAGGTACGAGCAGTACTTC. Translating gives CASSRVDRYEQYF.

The CDR3 loop reads CASSQESGRMSEKLFF. The CDR3, as DNA: TGTGCCAGCAGCCAAGAGTCGGGACGAATGAGTGAAAAACTGTTTTTT. The rearrangement links TRBV4-2 to TRBJ1-4; D may be TRBD1 (5 bases). The CDR3 loop spans 16 amino acids. The germline CDR1 and CDR2 sequences are LGHNA and YNFKEQ. V lost 0 bases and J lost 7, with 15 bases in between.

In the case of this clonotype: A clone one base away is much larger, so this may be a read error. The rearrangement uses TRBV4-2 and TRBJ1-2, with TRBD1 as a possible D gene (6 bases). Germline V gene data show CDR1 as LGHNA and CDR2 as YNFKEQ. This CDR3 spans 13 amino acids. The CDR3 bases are TGTTCCAGCAGCCATCTGACAGGCTATGGCTACACCTTC. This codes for CSSSHLTGYGYTF.

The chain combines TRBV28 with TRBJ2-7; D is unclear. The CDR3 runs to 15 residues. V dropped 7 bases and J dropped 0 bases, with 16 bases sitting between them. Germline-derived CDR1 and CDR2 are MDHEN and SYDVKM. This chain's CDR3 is CASTADPASSYEQYF. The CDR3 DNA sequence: TGTGCCAGCACCGCAGACCCTGCCAGCTCCTACGAGCAGTACTTC.

CDR3 in amino acids: CASSSVQETQYF. The CDR3 coding sequence is TGTGCCAGCAGTTCGGTCCAAGAGACCCAGTACTTC. The genes are TRBV6-6 and TRBJ2-5, with D unresolved. The germline gives CDR1 MNHNY, CDR2 SVGAGI (reference sequence). The CDR3 consists of 12 residues. Trimming removed 4 bases at V and 1 base at J, with 4 bases between.

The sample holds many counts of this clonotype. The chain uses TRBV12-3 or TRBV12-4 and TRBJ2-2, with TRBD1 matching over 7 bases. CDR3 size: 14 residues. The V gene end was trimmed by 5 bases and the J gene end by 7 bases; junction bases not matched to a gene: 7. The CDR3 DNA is TGTGCCAGCAGTCCCCCCCAGGGGGTCGGGGAGCTGTTTTTT. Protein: CASSPPQGVGELFF.

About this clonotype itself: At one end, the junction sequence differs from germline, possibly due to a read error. The CDR3 loop reads CASSGNGRFSGNTTYF. The DNA of the CDR3 is TGTGCCAGCAGTGGCAACGGACGCTTCTCTGGAAACACCACATATTTT. The chain uses TRBV12-3 or TRBV12-4 and TRBJ1-3; D not resolved. CDR3 size: 16 residues.

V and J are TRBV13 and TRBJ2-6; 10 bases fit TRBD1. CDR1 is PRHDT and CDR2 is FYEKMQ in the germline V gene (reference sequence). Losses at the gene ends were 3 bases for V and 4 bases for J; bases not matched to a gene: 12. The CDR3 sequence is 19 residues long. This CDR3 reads CASSLGQGFLLRGANVLTF. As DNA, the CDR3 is TGTGCCAGCAGCTTGGGACAGGGGTTCCTCCTGCGGGGGGCCAACGTCCTGACTTTC.

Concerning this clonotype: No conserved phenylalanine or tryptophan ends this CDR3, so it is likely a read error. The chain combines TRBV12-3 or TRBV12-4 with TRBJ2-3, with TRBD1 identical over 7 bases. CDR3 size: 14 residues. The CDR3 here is CASSTLGGSNTQYS. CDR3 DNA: TGTGCCAGCAGTACCCTAGGGGGCTCGAATACACAGTATTCT.

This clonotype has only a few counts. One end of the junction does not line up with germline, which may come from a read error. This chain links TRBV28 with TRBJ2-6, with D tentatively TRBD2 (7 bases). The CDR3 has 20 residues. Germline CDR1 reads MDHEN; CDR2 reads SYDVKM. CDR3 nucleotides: TGTGCCAGCAGTTCCTTCAGGGGTTCTAGCGGAGACTCTGGGGCCAACGTCCTGGCTTTC. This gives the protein CASSSFRGSSGDSGANVLAF.